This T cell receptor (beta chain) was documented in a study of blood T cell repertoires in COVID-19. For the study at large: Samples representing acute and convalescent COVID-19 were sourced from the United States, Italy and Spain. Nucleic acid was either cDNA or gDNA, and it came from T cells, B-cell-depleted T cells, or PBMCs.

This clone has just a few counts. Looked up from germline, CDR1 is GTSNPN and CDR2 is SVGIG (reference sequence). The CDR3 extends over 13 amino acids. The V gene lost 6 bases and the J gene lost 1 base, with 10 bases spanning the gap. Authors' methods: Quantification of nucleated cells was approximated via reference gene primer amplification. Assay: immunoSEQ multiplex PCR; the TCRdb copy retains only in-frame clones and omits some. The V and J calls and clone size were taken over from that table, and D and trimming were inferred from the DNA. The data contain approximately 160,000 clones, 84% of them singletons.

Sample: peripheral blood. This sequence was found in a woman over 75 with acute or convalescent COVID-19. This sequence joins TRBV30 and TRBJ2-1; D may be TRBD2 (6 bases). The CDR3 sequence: CACSSGSYNEQFF. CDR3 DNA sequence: TGTGCCTGCTCGAGCGGGTCCTACAATGAGCAGTTCTTC.